This T cell receptor (beta chain) was captured by sequencing in a study of T cells in Graves' hyperthyroidism and ophthalmopathy. General study findings and limits: Researchers found most expanded thyroid clonotypes above 0.001 in blood as well.

It was uncontrolled infection, other autoimmune disease, pregnancy or lactation that excluded patients. The PBMCs had their origin in more than 9.5 ml of fresh peripheral blood. Amplification targeted TCR beta CDR3 regions from RNA transcripts. The primer set for the first-round RT-PCR of the TCR CDR3 was HTBI. TCRdb passed the multiplex PCR reads through MiXCR, listing each CDR3 protein once. The sample lists hundreds of thousands of distinct CDR3 sequences, around 14% occurring once. Regarding this clonotype: Its antigen is unknown.

Sequencing input: blood. The TCR was taken from a woman younger than 45 with Graves' hyperthyroidism.

The CDR3 loop reads CASNRKGFGYEQYF. The CDR3 region has the DNA TGTGCCAGCAATCGAAAGGGGTTCGGGTACGAGCAGTACTTC. The V gene is TRBV6-2 or TRBV6-3, the J gene TRBJ2-7; D might be TRBD1 (5 bases). V shed 7 bases and J shed 4 bases, with 17 bases lying between them. The germline V gene encodes CDR1 MNHEY and CDR2 SVGEGT. This CDR3 comprises 14 residues.